These 20 T cell receptor beta chains share one sample of origin, sequenced in a study of T cell changes during pregnancy in multiple sclerosis. Data came from immunoSEQ multiplex PCR; TCRdb stores just in-frame clones and leaves some out. The table records roughly 99,000 clones, 85% to 95% of them present only once. The sample consisted of peripheral blood, taken in the third trimester of pregnancy. The origin of the receptors is a female donor in good health, enrolled as a control in a pregnancy study.

The table lists this clone with a count of one. The chain links TRBV12-5 to TRBJ2-1, with 7 bases aligning to TRBD1. Unmatched junction bases numbered 5, after V lost 1 base and J lost 2 bases. Germline V gene data show CDR1 as LGHNT and CDR2 as FRNRAP. The CDR3 covers 16 residues. CDR3 bases: TGTGCTAGTGGTTTGGGGGGGACAGCAACCTACAATGAGCAGTTCTTC. Protein product: CASGLGGTATYNEQFF.

This sequence joins TRBV30 and TRBJ1-1, with D maybe TRBD1 (5 bases). V gave up 1 base and J gave up 8 bases, with 11 bases separating them. This CDR3 comprises 12 residues. Germline CDR1 is GTSNPN and CDR2 is SVGIG (reference sequence). The CDR3 nucleotides read TGTGCCTGGAGTGGGGGGGGAGTCGAAGCTTTCTTT. Encoded protein: CAWSGGGVEAFF.

V and J are TRBV27 and TRBJ1-5; no clear D gene. V gave up 0 bases and J gave up 4 bases, with 19 bases separating them. Germline lookup yields CDR1 MNHEY and CDR2 SMNVEV (reference sequence). The CDR3 spans 18 residues. The CDR3, as DNA: TGTGCCAGCAGTTTATCCTCGTTTGGAGGGTCGGTAAATCAGCCCCAGCATTTT. Translation: CASSLSSFGGSVNQPQHF.

The rearrangement uses TRBV19 and TRBJ2-3, with a possible D match to TRBD2 (6 bases). Germline CDR1 reads LNHDA; CDR2 reads SQIVND (reference sequence). This CDR3 contains 12 residues. V lost 11 bases and J 6 bases, leaving 15 bases between the germline ends. DNA for the CDR3: TGTGCCGCGGGACGGACTCTGGATACGCAGTATTTT. Translation gives CAAGRTLDTQYF.

This rearrangement joins TRBV5-1 to TRBJ1-3, with D hard to call. The V end was cut by 1 base, the J end by 0 bases, with 5 bases between. This CDR3 is 14 amino acids long. The germline V gene encodes CDR1 SGHRS and CDR2 YFSETQ. In DNA form, the CDR3 reads TGCGCCAGCAGCTTGTCGAGCTCTGGAAACACCATATATTTT. Translated, it gives CASSLSSSGNTIYF.

The V and J genes are TRBV2 and TRBJ2-5, with 10 bases identical to TRBD2. V lost 7 bases, J lost 1 base, and 6 bases stayed unmatched. The germline V gene has CDR1 SNHLY and CDR2 FYNNEI. The CDR3 length is 15 residues. DNA of the CDR3: TGTGCCAGCAATAGCGGGGGGCTACTCCAAGAGACCCAGTACTTC. Its translation is CASNSGGLLQETQYF.

The chain joins TRBV6-6 to TRBJ1-2; D unresolved. With 5 bases removed from V and 4 bases from J, the gap between germline ends came to 11 bases. Looked up from germline, CDR1 is MNHNY and CDR2 is SVGAGI (reference sequence). This CDR3 has 13 amino acids. The CDR3 bases are TGTGCCAGCAGTGGTGGAGGCCGCTATGGCTACACCTTC. This sequence encodes CASSGGGRYGYTF.

The J gene is TRBJ1-4, the V gene TRBV9; 7 bases fit TRBD1. Per germline, CDR1 SGDLS and CDR2 YYNGEE. The CDR3 contains 15 residues. V lost 2 bases to trimming and J lost 3 bases; unmatched junction nucleotides: 4. CDR3 in DNA: TGTGCCAGCAGCGTCGAGACAGGGTCTAATGAAAAACTGTTTTTT. The encoded protein is CASSVETGSNEKLFF.

V is TRBV11-2 and J is TRBJ1-2, with TRBD1 matching over 7 bases. The CDR3 length is 12 residues. The germline V gene has CDR1 SGHAT and CDR2 FQNNGV. J lost 5 bases, V lost 4 bases, and 1 base had no gene match. This CDR3 is CASSSQGYGYTF. The CDR3 DNA follows: TGTGCCAGCAGCTCACAGGGGTATGGCTACACCTTC.

The CDR3: CASSKVGDRGPGTSGGPSYEQYF. The CDR3 region has the DNA TGTGCCAGCAGCAAAGTAGGGGACAGGGGCCCCGGGACTAGCGGGGGGCCCTCCTACGAGCAGTACTTC. The V call is TRBV21-1, the J call TRBJ2-7; TRBD2 is the table's D call, not checked against the DNA. TRBV21-1 counts as a pseudogene. CDR3 length: 23 residues.

This sequence joins TRBV4-3 and TRBJ1-4, with a possible D match to TRBD1 (6 bases). The CDR3 is made up of 16 amino acids. Trimming stripped 5 bases from V and 8 bases from J, with 21 bases between. Germline lookup yields CDR1 LGHNA and CDR2 YSLEER. CDR3 amino acids: CASSSEVQGITEKLFF. Written as DNA, the CDR3 is TGCGCCAGCAGCTCAGAGGTTCAGGGGATTACGGAAAAACTGTTTTTT.

The chain combines TRBV9 with TRBJ2-7; possibly TRBD2 for D (5 bases). The V and J ends lost 4 bases and 0 bases respectively, with 14 bases between them. Germline V gene data show CDR1 as SGDLS and CDR2 as YYNGEE. The CDR3 is made up of 15 amino acids. CDR3 amino acids: CASSRTTSASYEQYF. DNA for the CDR3: TGTGCCAGCAGCCGTACTACTAGTGCCTCCTACGAGCAGTACTTC.

This clone was found once. J is TRBJ2-7 and V is TRBV5-4; the match to TRBD2 covers 7 bases. The CDR3 totals 14 residues. The trim removed 4 bases at V and 3 bases at J, leaving 7 bases unmatched. Looked up from germline, CDR1 is SGHNT and CDR2 is YYREEE (reference sequence). The CDR3 here is CASSVSREGYEQYF. In nucleotides, the CDR3 is TGTGCCAGCAGCGTGTCCAGGGAGGGCTACGAGCAGTACTTC.

This sequence joins TRBV5-6 and TRBJ1-6; the D gene is possibly TRBD1 (6 bases). CDR3 size: 14 residues. Germline-derived CDR1 and CDR2 are SGHDT and YYEEEE. V lost 2 bases, J lost 10 bases, and 13 bases lay in between. The CDR3 nucleotides read TGTGCCAGCAGCTTCAGGGGAGAAGAATCACCCCTCCACTTT. Translation gives CASSFRGEESPLHF.

The chain carries TRBV5-6 and TRBJ1-1; D gene unclear. Germline loops: CDR1 SGHDT, CDR2 YYEEEE. V was cut by 5 bases and J by 2 bases, with 16 bases left in between. The CDR3 is 15 amino acids. The CDR3 reads CASSSDGNVNTEAFF. The CDR3 DNA follows: TGTGCCAGCAGTTCCGACGGGAATGTAAACACTGAAGCTTTCTTT. The whole variable domain, filled in from reference TRBV5-6 and TRBJ1-1, reads DAGVTQSPTHLIKTRGQQVTLRCSPKSGHDTVSWYQQALGQGPQFIFQYYEEEERQRGNFPDRFSGHQFPNYSSELNVNALLLGDSALYLCASSSDGNVNTEAFFGQGTRLTVV.

The chain carries TRBV30 and TRBJ2-7; 10 bases are shared with TRBD1. Germline trimming cut 8 bases from V and 3 bases from J; bases unmatched to any gene: 22. Germline V lookup: CDR1 GTSNPN, CDR2 SVGIG (reference sequence). The CDR3 runs 18 residues. Here the CDR3 DNA reads TGTGCCGGGCTGGTGCCCGGGGGGGACAGGGGCCAGTTCTACGAGCAGTACTTC. Translated: CAGLVPGGDRGQFYEQYF.

The sample holds one count of this clone. This sequence joins TRBV10-3 and TRBJ2-4; possibly TRBD1 for D (7 bases). The germline V and J ends were trimmed by 4 bases and 5 bases, with 15 bases remaining between them. Germline V gene sequence: CDR1 ENHRY, CDR2 SYGVKD. CDR3 length: 15 residues. The CDR3 is CAISVGGGGENIQYF. Written as DNA, the CDR3 is TGTGCCATCAGTGTAGGTGGAGGGGGCGAAAACATTCAGTACTTC.

This sequence joins TRBV19 and TRBJ2-2; 10 nucleotides agree with TRBD1. The CDR3 has 17 residues. Germline CDR1 and CDR2: LNHDA and SQIVND (reference sequence). V was pared by 4 bases and J by 5 bases, with 10 bases of the junction left unmatched. Written as DNA, the CDR3 is TGTGCCAGTAGTAATGGGGCGGGACAGGGGTATACCGGGGAGCTGTTTTTT. Its protein is CASSNGAGQGYTGELFF.

The chain combines TRBV13 with TRBJ1-2, with 7 bases aligning to TRBD1. Germline CDR1 is PRHDT and CDR2 is FYEKMQ (reference sequence). CDR3 size: 16 residues. The J segment lost 3 bases and the V segment lost 3 bases, leaving 10 bases of the junction unmatched. DNA for the CDR3: TGTGCCAGCAGCTTGCCAAGGGGGCAGAGGGACTATGGCTACACCTTC. This gives the protein CASSLPRGQRDYGYTF.

The chain joins TRBV9 to TRBJ2-1; D remains unclear. With 0 bases removed from V and 8 bases from J, the gap between germline ends came to 9 bases. Germline V gene data show CDR1 as SGDLS and CDR2 as YYNGEE. The CDR3 is made up of 13 amino acids. The CDR3 is CASSVAVRDEQFF. CDR3 DNA sequence: TGTGCCAGCAGCGTAGCTGTTCGAGATGAGCAGTTCTTC.